This T cell receptor beta chain was sequenced for a study of cytomegalovirus exposure and HLA in healthy donors. Study conclusions and caveats: Most of the TCR beta V segments (in an earlier analysis) were productive either about 87% or about 30% of the time. Beyond CMV serostatus, there was no information to go on about immune exposure. With further analysis later on, most CMV-associated TCR beta chains appeared HLA-restricted.

Vbeta (60) and Jbeta (13) primers were used in the PCR. Only in-frame clones appear in the TCRdb table, and some are missing; sequencing was by immunoSEQ multiplex PCR. This table has over 100,000 clones, roughly 69% appearing once. Regarding this clone: Its antigen is as yet unknown.

The germline CDR1 and CDR2 sequences are SGHTA and FQGNSA. Deletions cut 1 base from V and 0 bases from J, with 7 bases between. This CDR3 contains 15 residues. The chain links TRBV7-2 to TRBJ1-3, with D hard to call. The TCR comes from a woman in her 70s in good health and CMV-seropositive. Sequenced: PBMCs. The CDR3 DNA follows: TGTGCCAGCAGCTTAGACGGGATCTCTGGAAACACCATATATTTT. It is translated as CASSLDGISGNTIYF. Looking up the rest from reference TRBV7-2 and TRBJ1-3 gives the full variable domain: GAGVSQSPSNKVTEKGKDVELRCDPISGHTALYWYRQSLGQGLEFLIYFQGNSAPDKSGLPSDRFSAERTGGSVSTLTIQRTQQEDSAVYLCASSLDGISGNTIYFGEGSWLTVV.